The entry below describes one T cell receptor beta chain. This clone was picked up one time. This receptor's antigen is unknown. One base away there is no much larger clone; base qualities are not given. The method behind the library was the immunoSEQ multiplex PCR assay. TCRdb took over this immuneACCESS table, retaining in-frame rearrangements with V and J assigned. Such tables are incomplete; in checked studies, under half of the missing clones stem from an unresolved V gene, and the remainder is unexplained. The sample table contains approximately 81,000 clones; only one count was recorded for nearly 97% of them. Together, the top ten hold 0.36% of the sample. Counted from cysteine to phenylalanine, this CDR3 has 17 amino acids. Of the read, only the CDR3 DNA is kept; its 51 bases are in frame from base 1. The germline V gene yields SGDLS for CDR1 and YYNGEE for CDR2. At the junction V is shortened by 0 bases and J by 2 bases; bases outside the gene matches: 6.

The data originate from a study of technical replicates of blood from several donors (dated by TCRdb to between 2016 and 2019). The receptor comes from a human donor in good health. The V and J genes are TRBV9 and TRBJ2-3, with 10 bases in between that match TRBD2. The sample was T cells isolated from PBMCs. In nucleotide form, the sequence is TGTGCCAGCAGCGTAGCTAGCGGGACTAGCGACACAGATACGCAGTATTTT. This is translated as CASSVASGTSDTDTQYF.